The rows below give T cell receptor beta chains drawn from one sample of a study of cytomegalovirus exposure and HLA in healthy donors. The table came from immunoSEQ multiplex PCR; TCRdb's copy has only in-frame clones and leaves some out. The sample includes approximately 200,000 clones, approximately 79% of them seen just once. What was sequenced was PBMCs. These receptors were taken from a girl aged 2 to 9 in good health and CMV-seronegative. The conserved cysteine and the conserved F or W are not part of the CDR3 here.

>TRBV5-4
ASGGGAAYNEQF
>TRBV5-1
ASSLTSGLYNEQF
>TRBV5-1
ASSLALAEETQY
>TRBV18
ASSPEQQYSYNEQF
>TRBV19
ASSEGHPTPLH
>TRBV30
AWSVSGDYSNQPQH
>TRBV27
ASSRSSYEQY
>TRBV28
ASSFGLAGGLYEQY
>TRBV2
ASRDRESTEAF
>TRBV2
ASSLDRSGQY
>TRBV5-1
ASSLGGQQETQY
>TRBV27
ASSYSGGFGYEQY
>TRBV29-1
SVDDDGGEQY
>TRBV9
ASSIGDNNEQF
>TRBV27
ASSLAGSSYNEQF
>TRBV14
ASSHETGGEQY
>TRBV29-1
SVGQGGSYEQY
>TRBV30
AWSWSGIHEQY
>TRBV28
ASSFDEKLF
>TRBV5-1
ASSFGQGRGDTQY
>TRBV2
ASRTEEIYGYT
>TRBV6-1
ASSPGSFGYT
>TRBV10-3
AISVGQGFYGYT
>TRBV5-6
ASSQAQGFHPYEQY
>TRBV10-2
ASSDGQGPSGEQY
>TRBV11-1
ASSHRTGSSGANVLT
>TRBV5-1
ASSLGGGGAKETQY
>TRBV5-6
ASSLDEDGYGYT
>TRBV6-1
ASNLIGNSYEQY
>TRBV5-1
ASSLVGATNEKLF
>TRBV9
ASSVAGGRIDTQY
>TRBV27
ASSLRTGSTGELF
>TRBV5-4
ASSTGQTEDGYT
>TRBV7-9
ASSYQGPDRQF
>TRBV7-9
ASSLQIKQY
>TRBV10-3
AITGTGNTEAF
>TRBV6-1
ASSDIQGPRQY
>TRBV7-9
ASSRLAENTGELF
>TRBV9
ASSADNYNEQF
>TRBV6-5
ASSSGDRGWNQPQH
>TRBV5-4
ASSLVQGAQETQY
>TRBV28
ASSLLAPTYNEQF
>TRBV2
ASSASPGYVGGYT
>TRBV19
ASSQNHGQETQY
>TRBV7-9
ASSWGEGQWSAF
>TRBV5-1
ASSDRGGFEEKLF
>TRBV4-1
ASSQVRLTRNYNEQF
>TRBV7-9
ASSLAGGSGGYDTGELF
>TRBV6-1
ASSEDQGFPYEQY
>TRBV2
ASQQWRGQETQY
>TRBV6-5
ASRARTGSYEQY
>TRBV4-2
ASSPRQGGYT